One and the same sample provided the 17 T cell receptor beta chains below, sequenced in a study of shared clonotypes between healthy human individuals. TCRdb's table, derived via immunoSEQ multiplex PCR, lists solely in-frame clones and lacks some. Found here are over 1.4 million clones, 96% of them singletons; the top ten hold over 1%. The sequenced sample was naive CD4+ T cells sorted from blood. Stated subset: CD45RA+ positively selected. The receptors derive from a man in his thirties or forties in good health.

Here the CDR3 DNA reads TGTGCCAGCAGTTCCACAGGGGGACCCCAGCATTTT. Translated, it gives CASSSTGGPQHF. The chain links TRBV27 to TRBJ1-5; 8 nucleotides align to TRBD1. The germline CDR1 and CDR2 sequences are MNHEY and SMNVEV (reference sequence). The CDR3 spans 12 residues. The trim removed 4 bases at V and 10 bases at J, leaving 3 bases unmatched.

This sequence joins TRBV28 and TRBJ2-3, with 10 bases that match TRBD2. CDR1 is MDHEN, CDR2 SYDVKM, per germline. V dropped 5 bases and J dropped 9; count of bases not matched to a gene: 14. The CDR3 has 16 amino acids. For the CDR3, the DNA is TGTGCCAGCAGTCCCCTGAGGCTAGCGGGAGAGACCACGCAGTATTTT. It is translated as CASSPLRLAGETTQYF. Full variable domain (missing parts from reference TRBV28 and TRBJ2-3): DVKVTQSSRYLVKRTGEKVFLECVQDMDHENMFWYRQDPGLGLRLIYFSYDVKMKEKGDIPEGYSVSREKKERFSLILESASTNQTSMYLCASSPLRLAGETTQYFGPGTRLTVL.

The genes are TRBV9 and TRBJ2-3, with TRBD2 matching over 11 bases. The germline CDR1 and CDR2 sequences are SGDLS and YYNGEE. This CDR3 is built from 16 residues. V trimming: 2 bases; J trimming: 2 bases; junction bases outside the gene matches: 4. CDR3 amino acids: CASSVGSGRATDTQYF. CDR3 sequence (DNA): TGTGCCAGCAGCGTCGGTAGCGGGAGGGCCACAGATACGCAGTATTTT.

To note about this clone: This same CDR3 is encoded by further DNA sequences in the sample. The CDR3 region is CASSPPSKNIQYF. CDR3 nucleotide sequence: TGTGCCAGCTCACCACCCTCCAAAAACATTCAGTACTTC. The V gene is TRBV18, the J gene TRBJ2-4; D is unresolved. The ends were cut back, 0 bases at V and 2 bases at J, with 2 bases in the middle. Per germline, CDR1 KGHSH and CDR2 LQKENI. The CDR3 is 13 amino acids.

The chain carries TRBV7-2 and TRBJ2-1, with 10 bases that match TRBD2. This CDR3 spans 17 amino acids. The trim removed 2 bases at V and 0 bases at J, leaving 4 bases unmatched. Germline values: CDR1 SGHTA, CDR2 FQGNSA. CDR3 sequence reads: CASSLFASGSSYNEQFF. Here the CDR3 DNA reads TGTGCCAGCAGCTTATTCGCTAGCGGGAGCTCCTACAATGAGCAGTTCTTC.

The V gene is TRBV9, the J gene TRBJ2-5; D is undetermined. The CDR3 contains 16 residues. Germline V gives CDR1 SGDLS, CDR2 YYNGEE. V shed 3 bases and J shed 2 bases, with 17 bases lying between them. The CDR3 sequence: CASSAGPTSKQETQYF. The CDR3 nucleotides read TGTGCCAGCAGCGCCGGACCAACTTCCAAACAAGAGACCCAGTACTTC.

This sequence joins TRBV7-9 and TRBJ2-5; D is ambiguous. CDR1 and CDR2 (germline): SEHNR, FQNEAQ (reference sequence). The CDR3 length is 15 residues. V lost 2 bases and J 0 bases, leaving 10 bases between the germline ends. The CDR3 protein is CASSLRFRDQETQYF. CDR3 DNA sequence: TGTGCCAGCAGCTTACGATTCCGGGACCAAGAGACCCAGTACTTC.

This clone has just one count. The V gene is TRBV9, the J gene TRBJ2-3; 9 nucleotides align to TRBD1. Germline V gene data show CDR1 as SGDLS and CDR2 as YYNGEE. J was trimmed by 5 bases and V by 3 bases; bases with no gene match: 10. The CDR3 sequence is 16 residues long. Here the CDR3 DNA reads TGTGCCAGCAGCGCACATAACACAGGGGGCCTAGATACGCAGTATTTT. Protein: CASSAHNTGGLDTQYF. Variable domain in full (rest from reference TRBV9 and TRBJ2-3): DSGVTQTPKHLITATGQRVTLRCSPRSGDLSVYWYQQSLDQGLQFLIQYYNGEERAKGNILERFSAQQFPDLHSELNLSSLELGDSALYFCASSAHNTGGLDTQYFGPGTRLTVL.

This clone occurred once. The J gene is TRBJ2-1, the V gene TRBV2; unclear D gene. Between the trimmed V and J ends, which lost 2 bases and 5 bases, there was a span of 10 bases. This CDR3 is built from 14 residues. CDR1 and CDR2 from the germline V gene are SNHLY and FYNNEI. The CDR3 is CASSESWSNNEQFF. CDR3 nucleotide sequence: TGTGCCAGCAGTGAATCTTGGTCTAACAATGAGCAGTTCTTC.

CDR3 DNA: TGTGCCAGCAGTTTATGGGAAACAGACTTGGGGGAAAAACTGTTTTTT. Translation gives CASSLWETDLGEKLFF. The gene calls are TRBV28 and TRBJ1-4; D uncertain. The CDR3 has 16 amino acids. Germline-derived CDR1 and CDR2 are MDHEN and SYDVKM. Trimming cost V 0 bases and J 8 bases, with 16 bases left between them.

This rearrangement joins TRBV7-2 to TRBJ2-7; D is possibly TRBD1 (6 bases). The CDR3 contains 15 residues. The germline V gene has CDR1 SGHTA and CDR2 FQGNSA. V was pared by 2 bases and J by 4 bases, with 15 bases between. The CDR3 nucleotides read TGTGCCAGCAGCTTATCACGGCAGGGGATTTACGAGCAGTACTTC. Residues: CASSLSRQGIYEQYF. Drawing the rest from reference TRBV7-2 and TRBJ2-7, the complete variable domain is GAGVSQSPSNKVTEKGKDVELRCDPISGHTALYWYRQSLGQGLEFLIYFQGNSAPDKSGLPSDRFSAERTGGSVSTLTIQRTQQEDSAVYLCASSLSRQGIYEQYFGPGTRLTVT.

In its sample, this clone was seen once. The genes are TRBV5-6 and TRBJ1-1, with D possibly being TRBD1 (6 bases). The CDR3 has 14 amino acids. The ends were cut back, 3 bases at V and 1 base at J, with 10 bases in the middle. Germline CDR1 and CDR2: SGHDT and YYEEEE. CDR3 protein: CASSYRAANTEAFF. The CDR3 bases are TGTGCCAGCAGCTACAGGGCGGCGAACACTGAAGCTTTCTTT.

Notes on this clone: At the DNA level, this CDR3 is encoded by other sequences in the same sample as well. For the CDR3, the DNA is TGCGCCAGCAGCTTGCTGGGCAATGAGCAGTTCTTC. Translation gives CASSLLGNEQFF. The rearrangement uses TRBV5-1 and TRBJ2-1, with D hard to call. Between the trimmed V and J ends, which lost 1 base and 6 bases, there was a span of 5 bases. This CDR3 contains 12 residues. Germline V gene data show CDR1 as SGHRS and CDR2 as YFSETQ.

The chain carries TRBV7-9 and TRBJ2-7, with 13 positions matching TRBD2. The junction had 11 bases not matched to a gene; V was cut back by 5 bases and J by 1 base. The CDR3 spans 18 residues. CDR1 is SEHNR, CDR2 FQNEAQ, per germline (reference sequence). The chain's CDR3 is CASSTRTSGSPSSYEQYF. CDR3 in DNA: TGTGCCAGCAGCACGAGGACTAGCGGGAGCCCTAGTTCCTACGAGCAGTACTTC.

The chain joins TRBV29-1 to TRBJ1-2, with 9 positions matching TRBD1. The CDR3 extends over 13 amino acids. CDR1 SQVTM and CDR2 ANQGSEA come from the germline V gene. V was clipped by 2 bases and J by 4 bases; unmatched bases: 2. The CDR3: CSVERDRVYGYTF. The CDR3 DNA reads as TGCAGCGTTGAACGGGACAGGGTCTATGGCTACACCTTC.

This clone has only one observation. This chain links TRBV5-1 with TRBJ2-7; 9 bases agree with TRBD1. From germline, CDR1 is SGHRS and CDR2 YFSETQ. V trimming: 4 bases; J trimming: 2 bases; junction bases outside the gene matches: 13. There are 17 residues in the CDR3. Written as DNA, the CDR3 is TGCGCCAGCAGCCTCTCGACAGGGGGTCCGTTACCCTACGAGCAGTACTTC. Protein sequence: CASSLSTGGPLPYEQYF.

This chain uses TRBV7-2 with TRBJ2-2; possible D gene TRBD2, 6 bases. The length of the CDR3 is 14 residues. The V end lost 4 bases, the J end lost 7 bases, and 13 bases lay between the germline ends. The germline gives CDR1 SGHTA, CDR2 FQGNSA. CDR3 in DNA: TGTGCCAGCAGCTCACATCTCGGGGGCGGGGAGCTGTTTTTT. Protein: CASSSHLGGGELFF.